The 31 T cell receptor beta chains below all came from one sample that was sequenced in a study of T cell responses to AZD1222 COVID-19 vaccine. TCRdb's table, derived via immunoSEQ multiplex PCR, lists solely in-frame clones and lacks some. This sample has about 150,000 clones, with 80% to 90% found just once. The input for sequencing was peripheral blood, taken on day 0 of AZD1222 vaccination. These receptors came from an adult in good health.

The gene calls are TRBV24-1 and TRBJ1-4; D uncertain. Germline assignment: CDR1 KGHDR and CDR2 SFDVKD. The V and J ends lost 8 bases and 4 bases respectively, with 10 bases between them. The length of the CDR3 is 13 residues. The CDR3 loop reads CATTDRNNEKLFF. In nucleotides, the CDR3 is TGTGCCACCACGGACCGGAATAATGAAAAACTGTTTTTT.

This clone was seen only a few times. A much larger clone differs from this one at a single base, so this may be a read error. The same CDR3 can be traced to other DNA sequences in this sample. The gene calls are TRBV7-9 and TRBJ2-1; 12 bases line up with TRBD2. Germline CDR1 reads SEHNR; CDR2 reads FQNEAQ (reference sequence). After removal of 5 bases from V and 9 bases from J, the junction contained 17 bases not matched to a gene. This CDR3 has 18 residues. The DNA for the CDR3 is TGTGCCAGCAGCCCCCGCCTAGCGGGGGGGGAGGGCCCACTTGAGCAGTTCTTC. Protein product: CASSPRLAGGEGPLEQFF.

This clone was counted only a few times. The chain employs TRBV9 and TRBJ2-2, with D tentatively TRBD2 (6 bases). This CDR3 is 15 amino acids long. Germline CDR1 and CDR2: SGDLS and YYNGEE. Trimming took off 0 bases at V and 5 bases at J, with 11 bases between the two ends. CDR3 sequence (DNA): TGTGCCAGCAGCGTAGAAACTGGGGGGACCGGGGAGCTGTTTTTT. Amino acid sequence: CASSVETGGTGELFF.

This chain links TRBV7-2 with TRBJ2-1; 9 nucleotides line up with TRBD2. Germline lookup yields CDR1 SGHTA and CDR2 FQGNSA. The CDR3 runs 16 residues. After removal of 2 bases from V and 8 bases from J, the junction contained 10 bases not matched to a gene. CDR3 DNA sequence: TGTGCCAGCAGCTTACCACCGGGACTAGCAAGCCATGAGCAGTTCTTC. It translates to CASSLPPGLASHEQFF.

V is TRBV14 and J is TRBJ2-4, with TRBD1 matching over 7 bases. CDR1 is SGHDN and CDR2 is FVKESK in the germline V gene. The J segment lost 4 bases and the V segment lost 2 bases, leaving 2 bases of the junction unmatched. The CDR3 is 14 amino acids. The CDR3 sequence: CASSQTDRKNIQYF. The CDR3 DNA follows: TGTGCCAGCAGCCAAACGGACAGGAAAAACATTCAGTACTTC.

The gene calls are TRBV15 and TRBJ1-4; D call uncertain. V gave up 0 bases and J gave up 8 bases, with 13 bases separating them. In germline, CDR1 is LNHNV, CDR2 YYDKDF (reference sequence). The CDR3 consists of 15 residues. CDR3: CATSRDQPGLEKLFF. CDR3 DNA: TGTGCCACCAGCAGAGATCAGCCAGGTTTAGAAAAACTGTTTTTT.

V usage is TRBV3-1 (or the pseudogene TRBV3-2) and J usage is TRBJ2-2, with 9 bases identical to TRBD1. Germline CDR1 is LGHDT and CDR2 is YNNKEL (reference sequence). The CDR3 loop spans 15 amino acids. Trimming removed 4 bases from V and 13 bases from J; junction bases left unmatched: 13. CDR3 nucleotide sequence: TGTGCCAGCAGCCGCCGACAGGGGGAGGTGTGGTGGCTGTTTTTT. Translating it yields CASSRRQGEVWWLFF.

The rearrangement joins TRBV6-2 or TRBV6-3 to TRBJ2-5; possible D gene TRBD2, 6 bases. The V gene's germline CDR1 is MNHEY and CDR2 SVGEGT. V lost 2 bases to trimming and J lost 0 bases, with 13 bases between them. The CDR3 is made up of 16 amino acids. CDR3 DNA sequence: TGTGCCAGCAGTTACGCCTCTTGGGACTACCAAGAGACCCAGTACTTC. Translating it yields CASSYASWDYQETQYF.

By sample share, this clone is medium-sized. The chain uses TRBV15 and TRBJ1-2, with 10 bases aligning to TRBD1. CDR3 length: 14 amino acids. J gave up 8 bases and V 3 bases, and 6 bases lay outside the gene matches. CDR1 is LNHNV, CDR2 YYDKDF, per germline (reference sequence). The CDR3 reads CATSSYGQGEGYTF. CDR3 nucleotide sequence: TGTGCCACCAGCAGTTACGGACAGGGGGAGGGCTACACCTTC.

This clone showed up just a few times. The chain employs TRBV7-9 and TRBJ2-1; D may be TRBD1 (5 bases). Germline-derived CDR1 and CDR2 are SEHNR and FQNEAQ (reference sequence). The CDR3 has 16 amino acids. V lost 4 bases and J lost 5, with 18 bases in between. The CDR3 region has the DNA TGTGCCAGCAGCTCTTCAGGGCCTACGAACCACAATGAGCAGTTCTTC. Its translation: CASSSSGPTNHNEQFF.

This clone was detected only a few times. CDR3 DNA sequence: TGTGCCAGCAGTCCTTACCGGGACAGTCCCGAGCAGTACTTC. Amino acids: CASSPYRDSPEQYF. This rearrangement joins TRBV27 to TRBJ2-7, with 7 nucleotides matching TRBD1. The CDR3 loop spans 14 amino acids. Trimming cost V 5 bases and J 6 bases; bases outside gene matches: 10. From germline, CDR1 is MNHEY and CDR2 SMNVEV (reference sequence).

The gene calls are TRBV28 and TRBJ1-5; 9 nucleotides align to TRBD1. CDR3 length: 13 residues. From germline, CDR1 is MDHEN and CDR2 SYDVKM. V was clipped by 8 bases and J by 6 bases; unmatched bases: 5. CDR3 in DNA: TGTGCCAGCGGACAGGGGTTGGCTCAGCCCCAGCATTTT. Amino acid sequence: CASGQGLAQPQHF.

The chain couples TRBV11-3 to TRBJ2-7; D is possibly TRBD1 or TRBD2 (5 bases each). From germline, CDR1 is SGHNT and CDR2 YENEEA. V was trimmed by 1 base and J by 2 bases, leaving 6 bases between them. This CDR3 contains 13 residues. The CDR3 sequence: CASSLGGTYEQYF. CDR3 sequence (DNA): TGTGCCAGCAGCTTAGGGGGGACCTACGAGCAGTACTTC.

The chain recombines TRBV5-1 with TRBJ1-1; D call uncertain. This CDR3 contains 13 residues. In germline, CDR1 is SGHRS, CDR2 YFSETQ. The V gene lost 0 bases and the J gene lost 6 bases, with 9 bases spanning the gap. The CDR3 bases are TGCGCCAGCAGCTTGGCCTCGGGTGCTGAAGCTTTCTTT. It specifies CASSLASGAEAFF.

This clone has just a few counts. CDR3 sequence (DNA): TGTGCCACCAGCAGAGGCTTTAATTCACCCCTCCACTTT. This sequence encodes CATSRGFNSPLHF. The rearrangement uses TRBV15 and TRBJ1-6; D remains unclear. In germline, CDR1 is LNHNV, CDR2 YYDKDF (reference sequence). The V end lost 1 base, the J end lost 6 bases, and 4 bases lay between the germline ends. The CDR3 sequence is 13 residues long.

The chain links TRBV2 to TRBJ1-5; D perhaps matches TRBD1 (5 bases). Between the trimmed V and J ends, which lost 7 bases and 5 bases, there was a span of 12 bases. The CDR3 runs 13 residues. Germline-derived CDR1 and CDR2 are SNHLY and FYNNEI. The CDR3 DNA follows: TGTGCCAGCAAGGCAGGGTGGGATCAGCCCCAGCATTTT. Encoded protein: CASKAGWDQPQHF.

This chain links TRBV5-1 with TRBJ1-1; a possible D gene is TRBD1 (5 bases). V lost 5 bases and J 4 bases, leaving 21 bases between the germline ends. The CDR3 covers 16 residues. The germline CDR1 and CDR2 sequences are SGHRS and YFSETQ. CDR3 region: CASSPLGPGTGTEAFF. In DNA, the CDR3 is TGCGCCAGCAGTCCTCTTGGGCCGGGGACGGGCACTGAAGCTTTCTTT.

DNA for the CDR3: TGCAGTGCTAGAGGGGTTGGCGGCTACACCTTC. Translated, it gives CSARGVGGYTF. J is TRBJ1-2 and V is TRBV20-1; D ambiguous. The CDR3 runs 11 residues. Trimming shortened V by 1 base and J by 8 bases, and 8 bases separated the two germline ends. In germline, CDR1 is DFQATT, CDR2 SNEGSKA (reference sequence).

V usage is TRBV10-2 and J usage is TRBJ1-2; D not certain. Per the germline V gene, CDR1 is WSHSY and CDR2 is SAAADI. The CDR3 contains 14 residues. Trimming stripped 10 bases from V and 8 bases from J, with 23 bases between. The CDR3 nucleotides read TGCGCCACCGGGAGTTCCAGCTCTCTATCCGGCTACACCTTC. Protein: CATGSSSSLSGYTF.

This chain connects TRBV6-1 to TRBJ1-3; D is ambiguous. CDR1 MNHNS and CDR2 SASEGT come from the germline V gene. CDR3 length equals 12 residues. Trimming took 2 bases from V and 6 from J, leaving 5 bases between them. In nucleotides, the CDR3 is TGTGCCAGCAGTGAACGAGCAAACACCATATATTTT. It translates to CASSERANTIYF.

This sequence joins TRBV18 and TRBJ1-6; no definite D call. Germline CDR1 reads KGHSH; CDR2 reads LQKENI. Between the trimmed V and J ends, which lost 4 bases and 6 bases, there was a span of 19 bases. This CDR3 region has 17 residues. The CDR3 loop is CASSLPGPRVANSPLHF. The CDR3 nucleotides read TGTGCCAGCTCACTGCCCGGGCCTCGGGTGGCTAATTCACCCCTCCACTTT.

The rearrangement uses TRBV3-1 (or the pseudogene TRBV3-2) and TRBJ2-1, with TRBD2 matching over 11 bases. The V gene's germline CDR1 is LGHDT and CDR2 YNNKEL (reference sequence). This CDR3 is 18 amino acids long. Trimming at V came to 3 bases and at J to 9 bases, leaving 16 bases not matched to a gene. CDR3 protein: CASSHALGTSGILSEQFF. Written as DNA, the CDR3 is TGTGCCAGCAGCCATGCACTAGGGACTAGCGGAATTCTTAGTGAGCAGTTCTTC.

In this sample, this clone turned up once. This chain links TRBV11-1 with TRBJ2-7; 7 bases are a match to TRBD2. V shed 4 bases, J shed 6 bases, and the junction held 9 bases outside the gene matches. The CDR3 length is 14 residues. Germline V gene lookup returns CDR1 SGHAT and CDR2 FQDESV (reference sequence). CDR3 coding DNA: TGTGCCAGCAGCTCGCGCGGGGGTGGTTCCGAGCAGTACTTC. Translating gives CASSSRGGGSEQYF.

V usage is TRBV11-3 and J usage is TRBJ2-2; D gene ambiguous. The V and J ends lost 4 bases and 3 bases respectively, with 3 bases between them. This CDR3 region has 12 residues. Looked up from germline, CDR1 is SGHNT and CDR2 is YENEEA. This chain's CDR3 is CASSSYTGELFF. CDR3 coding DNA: TGTGCCAGCAGCTCCTACACCGGGGAGCTGTTTTTT.

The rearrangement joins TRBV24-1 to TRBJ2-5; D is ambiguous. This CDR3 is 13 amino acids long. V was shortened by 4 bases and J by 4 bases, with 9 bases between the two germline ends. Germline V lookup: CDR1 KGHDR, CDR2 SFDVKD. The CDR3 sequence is CATSEAGRETQYF. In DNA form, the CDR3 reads TGTGCCACCAGTGAAGCAGGACGAGAGACCCAGTACTTC.

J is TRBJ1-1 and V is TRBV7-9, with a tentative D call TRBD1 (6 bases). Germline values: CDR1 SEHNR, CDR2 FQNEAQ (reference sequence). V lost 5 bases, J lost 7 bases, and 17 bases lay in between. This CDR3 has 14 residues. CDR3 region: CASSPRGSEVEAFF. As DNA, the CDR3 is TGTGCCAGCAGCCCCAGGGGAAGCGAAGTTGAAGCTTTCTTT.

Written as DNA, the CDR3 is TGTGCCAGCAGCTTTACAGGGTCGGAACATCAGCCCCAGCATTTT. It is translated as CASSFTGSEHQPQHF. This chain uses TRBV5-5 with TRBJ1-5, with a tentative D call TRBD1 (6 bases). The CDR3 runs to 15 residues. V lost 2 bases and J 5 bases, leaving 14 bases between the germline ends. Looked up from germline, CDR1 is SGHKS and CDR2 is YYEKEE (reference sequence).

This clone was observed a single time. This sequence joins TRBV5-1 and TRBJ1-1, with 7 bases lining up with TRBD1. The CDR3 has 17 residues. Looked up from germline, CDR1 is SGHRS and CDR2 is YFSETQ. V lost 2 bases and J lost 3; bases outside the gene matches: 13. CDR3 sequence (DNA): TGCGCCAGCAGCTTAGTAGGGGGCAGTGTTATGGACACTGAAGCTTTCTTT. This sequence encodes CASSLVGGSVMDTEAFF.

The CDR3 loop is CASSQLHYGYTF. The CDR3 bases are TGTGCCAGCAGTCAACTTCACTATGGCTACACCTTC. The chain is built from TRBV12-3 or TRBV12-4 and TRBJ1-2; D is uncertain. The CDR3 has 12 residues. V was pared by 5 bases and J by 3 bases, with 7 bases between.

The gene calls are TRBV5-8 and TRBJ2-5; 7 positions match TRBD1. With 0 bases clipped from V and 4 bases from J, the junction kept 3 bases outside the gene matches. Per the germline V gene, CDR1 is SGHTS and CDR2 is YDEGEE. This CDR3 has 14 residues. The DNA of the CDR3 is TGTGCCAGCAGCTTGGCGGCAGGGGGAGAGACCCAGTACTTC. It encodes CASSLAAGGETQYF. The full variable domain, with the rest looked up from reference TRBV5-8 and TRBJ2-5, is EAGVTQSPTHLIKTRGQQATLRCSPISGHTSVYWYQQALGLGLQFLLWYDEGEERNRGNFPPRFSGRQFPNYSSELNVNALELEDSALYLCASSLAAGGETQYFGPGTRLLVL.

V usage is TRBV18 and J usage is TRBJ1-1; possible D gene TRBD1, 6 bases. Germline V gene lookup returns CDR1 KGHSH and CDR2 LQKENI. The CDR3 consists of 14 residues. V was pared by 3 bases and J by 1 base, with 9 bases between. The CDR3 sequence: CASSPPDRNTEAFF. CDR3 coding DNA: TGTGCCAGCTCACCCCCGGACAGGAACACTGAAGCTTTCTTT.